The TCR beta chain under discussion was sequenced for a study of cytomegalovirus exposure and HLA in healthy donors. Study overall: Earlier sequencing of 150 million to 200 million T cells yielded 100 million to 140 million unique TCR beta sequences.

Study-level results: Solely CMV serostatus was available to characterize immune exposure.

The CDR3 sequence is 15 residues long. Looked up from germline, CDR1 is LNHDA and CDR2 is SQIVND (reference sequence). The V and J ends lost 5 bases and 8 bases, in that order; junction bases with no gene match: 10. In this sample, this clone turned up a few times. Its antigen remains unknown. Researchers ran the PCR with 60 Vbeta and 13 Jbeta primers. TCRdb's copy holds only in-frame clones and misses some; the assay was immunoSEQ multiplex PCR. The sample holds some 150,000 clones; approximately 80% are singletons and the top ten take more than 4%. Sequencing was performed on PBMCs. V and J are TRBV19 and TRBJ1-4; TRBD1 matches 8 bases. The source of this sequence is a man aged 40-49 years in good health and CMV-seropositive. The CDR3: CASSLQGAVGEKLFF. The CDR3 DNA follows: TGTGCCAGTAGTCTCCAGGGGGCAGTAGGAGAAAAACTGTTTTTT. Looking up the rest from reference TRBV19 and TRBJ1-4 gives the full variable domain: DGGITQSPKYLFRKEGQNVTLSCEQNLNHDAMYWYRQDPGQGLRLIYYSQIVNDFQKGDIAEGYSVSREKKESFPLTVTSAQKNPTAFYLCASSLQGAVGEKLFFGSGTQLSVL.